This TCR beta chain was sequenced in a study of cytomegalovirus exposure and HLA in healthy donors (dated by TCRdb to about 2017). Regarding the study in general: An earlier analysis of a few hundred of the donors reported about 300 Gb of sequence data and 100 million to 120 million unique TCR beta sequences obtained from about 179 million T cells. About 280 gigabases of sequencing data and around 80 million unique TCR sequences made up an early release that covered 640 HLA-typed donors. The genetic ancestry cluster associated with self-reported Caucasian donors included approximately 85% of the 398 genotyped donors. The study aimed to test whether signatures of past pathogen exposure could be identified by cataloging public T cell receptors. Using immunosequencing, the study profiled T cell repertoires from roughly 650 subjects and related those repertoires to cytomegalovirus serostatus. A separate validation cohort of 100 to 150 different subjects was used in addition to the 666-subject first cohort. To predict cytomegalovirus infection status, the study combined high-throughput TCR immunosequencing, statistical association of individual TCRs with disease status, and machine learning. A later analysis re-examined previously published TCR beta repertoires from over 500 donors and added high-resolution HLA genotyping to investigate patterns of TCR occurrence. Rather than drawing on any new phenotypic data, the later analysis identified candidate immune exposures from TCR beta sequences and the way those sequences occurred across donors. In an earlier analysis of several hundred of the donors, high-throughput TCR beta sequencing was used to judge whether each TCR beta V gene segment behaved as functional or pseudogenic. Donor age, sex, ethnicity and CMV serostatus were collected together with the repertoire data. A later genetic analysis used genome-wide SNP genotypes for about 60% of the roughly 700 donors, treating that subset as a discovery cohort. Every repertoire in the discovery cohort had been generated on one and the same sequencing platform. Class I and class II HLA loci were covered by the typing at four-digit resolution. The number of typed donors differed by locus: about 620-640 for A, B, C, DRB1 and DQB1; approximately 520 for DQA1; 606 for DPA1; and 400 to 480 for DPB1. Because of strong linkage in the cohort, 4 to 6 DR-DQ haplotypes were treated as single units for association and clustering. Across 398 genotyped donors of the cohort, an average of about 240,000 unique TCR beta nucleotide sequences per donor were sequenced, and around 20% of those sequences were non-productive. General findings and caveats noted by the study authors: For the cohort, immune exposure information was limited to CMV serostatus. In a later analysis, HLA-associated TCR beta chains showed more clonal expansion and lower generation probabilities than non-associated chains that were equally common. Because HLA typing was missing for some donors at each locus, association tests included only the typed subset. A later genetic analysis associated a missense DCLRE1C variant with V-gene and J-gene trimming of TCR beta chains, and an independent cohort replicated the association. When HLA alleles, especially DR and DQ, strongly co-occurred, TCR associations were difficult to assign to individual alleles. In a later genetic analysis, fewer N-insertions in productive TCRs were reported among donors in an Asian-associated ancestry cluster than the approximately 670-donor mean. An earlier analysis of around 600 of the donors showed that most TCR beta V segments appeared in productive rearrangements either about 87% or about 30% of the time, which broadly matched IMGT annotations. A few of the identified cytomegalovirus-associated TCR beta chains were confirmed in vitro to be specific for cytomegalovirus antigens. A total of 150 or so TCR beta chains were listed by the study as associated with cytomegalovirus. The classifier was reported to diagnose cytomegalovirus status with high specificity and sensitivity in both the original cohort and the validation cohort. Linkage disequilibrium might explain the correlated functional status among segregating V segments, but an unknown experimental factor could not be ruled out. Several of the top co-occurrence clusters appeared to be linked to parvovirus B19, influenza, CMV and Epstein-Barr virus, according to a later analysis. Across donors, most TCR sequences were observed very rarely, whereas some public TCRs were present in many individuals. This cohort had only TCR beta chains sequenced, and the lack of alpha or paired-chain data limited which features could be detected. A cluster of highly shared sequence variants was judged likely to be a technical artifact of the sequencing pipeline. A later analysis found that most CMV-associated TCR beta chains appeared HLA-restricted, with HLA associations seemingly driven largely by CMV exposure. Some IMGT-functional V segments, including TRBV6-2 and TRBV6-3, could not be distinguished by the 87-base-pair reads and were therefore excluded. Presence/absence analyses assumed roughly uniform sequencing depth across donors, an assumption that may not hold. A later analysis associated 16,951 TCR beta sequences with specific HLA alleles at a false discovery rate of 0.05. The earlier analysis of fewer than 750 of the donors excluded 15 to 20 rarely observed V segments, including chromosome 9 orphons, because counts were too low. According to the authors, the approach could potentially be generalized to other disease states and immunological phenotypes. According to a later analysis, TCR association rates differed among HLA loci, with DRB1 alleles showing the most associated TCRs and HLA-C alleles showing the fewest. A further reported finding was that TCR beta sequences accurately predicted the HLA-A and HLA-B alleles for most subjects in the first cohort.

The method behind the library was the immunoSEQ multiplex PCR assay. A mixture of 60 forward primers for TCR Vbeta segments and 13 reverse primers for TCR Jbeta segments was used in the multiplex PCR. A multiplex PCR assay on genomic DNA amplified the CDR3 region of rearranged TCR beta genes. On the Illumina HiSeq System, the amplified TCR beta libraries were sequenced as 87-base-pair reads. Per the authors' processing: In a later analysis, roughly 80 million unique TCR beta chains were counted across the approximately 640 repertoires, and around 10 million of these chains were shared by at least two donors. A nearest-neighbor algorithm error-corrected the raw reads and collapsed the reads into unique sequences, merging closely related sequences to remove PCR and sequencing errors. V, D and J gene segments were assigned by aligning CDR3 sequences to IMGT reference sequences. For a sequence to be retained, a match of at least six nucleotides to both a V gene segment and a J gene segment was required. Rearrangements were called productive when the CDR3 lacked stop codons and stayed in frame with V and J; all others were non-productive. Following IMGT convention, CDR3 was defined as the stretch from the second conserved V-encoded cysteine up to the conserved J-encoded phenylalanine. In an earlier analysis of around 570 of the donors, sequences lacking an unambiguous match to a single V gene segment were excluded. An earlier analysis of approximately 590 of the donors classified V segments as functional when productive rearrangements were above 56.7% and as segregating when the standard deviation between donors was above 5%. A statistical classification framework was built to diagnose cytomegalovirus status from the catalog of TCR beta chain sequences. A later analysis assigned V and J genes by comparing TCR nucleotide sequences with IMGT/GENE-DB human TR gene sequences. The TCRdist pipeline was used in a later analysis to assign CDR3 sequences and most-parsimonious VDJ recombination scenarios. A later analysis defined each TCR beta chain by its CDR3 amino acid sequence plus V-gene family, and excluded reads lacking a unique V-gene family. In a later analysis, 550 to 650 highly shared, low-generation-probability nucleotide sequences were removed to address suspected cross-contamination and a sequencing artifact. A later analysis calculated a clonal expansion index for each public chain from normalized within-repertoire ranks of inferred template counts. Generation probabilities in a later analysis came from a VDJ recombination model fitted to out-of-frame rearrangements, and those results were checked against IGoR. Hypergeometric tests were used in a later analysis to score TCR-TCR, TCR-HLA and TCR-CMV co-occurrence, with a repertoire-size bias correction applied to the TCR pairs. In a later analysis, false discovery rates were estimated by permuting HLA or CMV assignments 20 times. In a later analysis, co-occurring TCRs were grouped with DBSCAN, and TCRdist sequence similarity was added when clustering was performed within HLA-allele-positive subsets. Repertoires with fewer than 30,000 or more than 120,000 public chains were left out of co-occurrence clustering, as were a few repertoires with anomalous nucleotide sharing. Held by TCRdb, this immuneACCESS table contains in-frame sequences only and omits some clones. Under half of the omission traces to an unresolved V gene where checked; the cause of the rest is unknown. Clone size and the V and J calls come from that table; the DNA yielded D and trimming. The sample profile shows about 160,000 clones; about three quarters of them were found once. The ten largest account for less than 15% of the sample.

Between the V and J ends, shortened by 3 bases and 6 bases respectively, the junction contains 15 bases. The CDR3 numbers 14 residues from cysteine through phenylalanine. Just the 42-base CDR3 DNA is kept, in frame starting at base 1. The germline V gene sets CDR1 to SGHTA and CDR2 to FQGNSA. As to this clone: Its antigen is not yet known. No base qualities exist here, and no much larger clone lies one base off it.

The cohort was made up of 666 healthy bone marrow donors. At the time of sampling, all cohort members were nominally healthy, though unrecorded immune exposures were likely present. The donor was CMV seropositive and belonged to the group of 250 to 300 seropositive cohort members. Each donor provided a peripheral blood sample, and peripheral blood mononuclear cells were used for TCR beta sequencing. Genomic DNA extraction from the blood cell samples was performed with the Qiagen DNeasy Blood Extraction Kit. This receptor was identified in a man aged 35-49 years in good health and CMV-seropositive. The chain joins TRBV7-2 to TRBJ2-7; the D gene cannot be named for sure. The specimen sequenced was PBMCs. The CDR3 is CASSLSRYPAEQYF. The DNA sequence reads TGTGCCAGCAGCTTGTCCAGGTACCCCGCCGAGCAGTACTTC.